These T cell receptor beta chains were read from a single sample in a study of cytomegalovirus exposure and HLA in healthy donors. Only in-frame clones appear in the TCRdb table, and some are missing; sequencing was by immunoSEQ multiplex PCR. Of more than 95,000 clones in the sample, 75% to 85% were seen once. The sequencing sample was made of PBMCs. Receptors originate from a young man in good health and CMV-seropositive. The CDR3 runs from the conserved cysteine through the conserved F or W. D genes are given only for firm matches. The size entry is marked missing in some rows and otherwise reads once, few, many or a size class.

clone_size j_call v_call d_call cdr3_aa cdr3_nt
. TRBJ1-2 TRBV29-1 TRBD1 CSPLYRRGHLYGYTF TGCAGCCCCCTCTACCGGAGGGGGCATCTCTATGGCTACACCTTC
. TRBJ1-5 TRBV7-9 . CASSFELSIDRRSEPQHF TGTGCCAGCAGCTTCGAGCTGTCAATCGACAGGAGGAGCGAGCCCCAGCATTTT
. TRBJ1-2 TRBV4-2 . CASSQEAGLNYGYTF TGTGCCAGCAGCCAAGAAGCAGGGCTCAACTATGGCTACACCTTC
. TRBJ2-3 TRBV20-1 . CSVVQTDTQYF TGCAGTGTCGTGCAGACAGATACGCAGTATTTT
. TRBJ1-5 TRBV19 . CASSAVGVEPQHF TGTGCCAGTAGTGCGGTCGGGGTTGAGCCCCAGCATTTT
. TRBJ1-2 TRBV19 TRBD1 CASSWAGGSDNGYTF TGTGCCAGTAGTTGGGCAGGGGGTAGCGATAATGGCTACACCTTC
. TRBJ1-1 TRBV18 . CASSPPSSGSTEAFF TGTGCCAGCTCACCACCGAGCTCGGGGTCCACTGAAGCTTTCTTT
once TRBJ1-1 TRBV30 TRBD1 CGAGQGVGEAFF TGTGGGGCGGGACAGGGGGTCGGTGAAGCTTTCTTT
. TRBJ2-5 TRBV30 . CAWSVEAAGSTQYF TGTGCCTGGAGTGTAGAGGCGGCGGGGAGTACCCAGTACTTC
once TRBJ2-2 TRBV13 . CASSFTGTTGELFF TGTGCCAGCAGCTTTACAGGGACCACCGGGGAGCTGTTTTTT
. TRBJ1-1 TRBV9 TRBD1 CASSAGTGVSVEAFF TGTGCCAGCAGCGCCGGGACAGGGGTTTCTGTTGAAGCTTTCTTT
. TRBJ1-5 TRBV6-1 . CASSEAGWTTRTEPQHF TGTGCCAGCAGTGAAGCGGGGTGGACAACCCGGACGGAGCCCCAGCATTTT
. TRBJ2-5 TRBV29-1 TRBD2 CSVEDRGDLQETQYF TGCAGCGTTGAAGATCGGGGGGACCTCCAAGAGACCCAGTACTTC
once TRBJ2-7 TRBV6-6 TRBD2 CASSHDGTSGSYEQYF TGTGCCAGCAGCCATGACGGGACTAGCGGCTCCTACGAGCAGTACTTC
once TRBJ1-1 TRBV29-1 . CSVVIRGRNTEAFF TGCAGCGTTGTGATTCGAGGGAGGAACACTGAAGCTTTCTTT
. TRBJ2-3 TRBV5-6 TRBD2 CASSHISGAYTDTQYF TGTGCCAGCAGCCATATTAGCGGGGCTTACACAGATACGCAGTATTTT
few TRBJ2-1 TRBV7-8 . CASSVVGGYNEQFF TGTGCCAGCAGCGTCGTCGGGGGTTACAATGAGCAGTTCTTC
. TRBJ2-5 TRBV7-6 . CASSLARGETQYF TGTGCCAGCAGCTTAGCCCGGGGAGAGACCCAGTACTTC
. TRBJ2-2 TRBV6-5 . CASSYGTYTGELFF TGTGCCAGCAGTTACGGGACTTACACCGGGGAGCTGTTTTTT
few TRBJ2-6 TRBV30 TRBD1 CAWTAQGAGGANVLTF TGTGCCTGGACCGCCCAGGGGGCTGGAGGGGCCAACGTCCTGACTTTC
few TRBJ1-5 TRBV9 . CASSPRGGPFGNGNQPQHF .
. TRBJ2-7 TRBV6-5 . CASSYDRAYEQYF TGTGCCAGCAGTTACGACAGAGCCTACGAGCAGTACTTC
. TRBJ2-5 TRBV7-9 . CASSDRDQETQYF TGTGCCAGCAGCGACCGGGACCAAGAGACCCAGTACTTC
. TRBJ2-7 TRBV4-1 . CASSQEDRDSYEQYF TGCGCCAGCAGCCAAGAGGACCGGGACTCCTACGAGCAGTACTTC
. TRBJ2-2 TRBV6-1 . CASSELRGADTGELFF TGTGCCAGCAGTGAACTGCGGGGCGCTGACACCGGGGAGCTGTTTTTT
. TRBJ2-7 TRBV27 . CASSLQRTGRAYEQYF TGTGCCAGCAGTCTACAAAGGACAGGGAGGGCCTACGAGCAGTACTTC
. TRBJ2-7 TRBV29-1 . CSEGWWVSYEQYF TGCAGTGAGGGATGGTGGGTCTCCTACGAGCAGTACTTC
. TRBJ2-1 TRBV5-1 . CASSLVTLGNNEQFF TGCGCCAGCAGCTTGGTTACGCTTGGCAACAATGAGCAGTTCTTC
. TRBJ1-2 TRBV5-6 . CASSLRGEGYTF TGTGCCAGCAGCTTGCGCGGGGAGGGCTACACCTTC
. TRBJ2-6 TRBV2 . CASSAGGYSGANGLTF TGTGCCAGCAGTGCAGGGGGGTACTCTGGGGCCAACGGCCTGACTTTC
. TRBJ2-5 TRBV4-1 . CASLPMASGETQYF TGCGCCAGCCTCCCCATGGCTTCGGGGGAGACCCAGTACTTC
. TRBJ2-5 TRBV10-1 TRBD1 CASSSHRGETQYF TGCGCCAGCAGCTCCCACAGGGGAGAGACCCAGTACTTC